The 8 T cell receptor beta chains listed next were all sequenced from one sample in a study of Ad26.COV2.S vaccination and SARS-CoV-2 variants. TCRdb's copy holds only in-frame clones and misses some; the assay was immunoSEQ multiplex PCR. The sample has 200,000 to 300,000 clones; around nine tenths are singletons. Regarding treatment: roughly 20 received Ad26.COV2.S at low or high dose, single or two shots; about 5 received placebo; per-sample allocation not given. Sampling was performed 63 days after the first vaccine or placebo injection. The sequencing here drew on peripheral blood, taken in a trial of Ad26.COV2.S vaccine versus placebo. These receptors were collected from a person aged 18-60 years who received the Ad26.COV2.S COVID-19 vaccine or a placebo.

The J gene is TRBJ2-3, the V gene TRBV11-1; D uncertain. V lost 0 bases and J lost 3, with 13 bases in between. This CDR3 comprises 16 residues. Germline V CDR1 and CDR2: SGHAT, FQDESV (reference sequence). Here the CDR3 reads CASSLAVHLGTDTQYF. DNA for the CDR3: TGTGCCAGCAGCTTAGCAGTGCATTTAGGGACAGATACGCAGTATTTT.

The genes are TRBV12-3 or TRBV12-4 and TRBJ1-2, with TRBD1 matching over 7 bases. The length of the CDR3 is 13 residues. The trim removed 2 bases at V and 4 bases at J, leaving 1 base unmatched. CDR3 coding DNA: TGTGCCAGCAGTTTATCAGGGGGCTATGGCTACACCTTC. Protein product: CASSLSGGYGYTF.

CDR3 nucleotides: TGCGCCAGCAGCCAACGGGAACTCTCTGGAAACACCATATATTTT. Translation gives CASSQRELSGNTIYF. This rearrangement joins TRBV4-1 to TRBJ1-3; the D is unclear. Germline lookup yields CDR1 MGHRA and CDR2 YSYEKL. Trimming left V 2 bases short and J 0 bases short, with 8 bases between. CDR3 length: 15 amino acids.

The V call is TRBV11-2, the J call TRBJ2-1, with D hard to call. There are 15 residues in the CDR3. The V gene's germline CDR1 is SGHAT and CDR2 FQNNGV. The V end was cut by 3 bases, the J end by 2 bases, with 11 bases between. The chain's CDR3 is CASSFPRKAYNEQFF. The CDR3 DNA sequence: TGTGCCAGCAGCTTCCCGCGCAAAGCCTACAATGAGCAGTTCTTC.

This clone showed up just once. The chain combines TRBV7-2 with TRBJ2-3; 10 bases map to TRBD2. Germline assignment: CDR1 SGHTA and CDR2 FQGNSA. V gave up 3 bases and J gave up 2 bases; unmatched junction bases: 8. CDR3 length equals 17 residues. Written as DNA, the CDR3 is TGTGCCAGCAGCTTGGCTAGCGGGGGTTCCCTCACAGATACGCAGTATTTT. Amino acid sequence: CASSLASGGSLTDTQYF.

This clone occurred a few times. The gene calls are TRBV25-1 and TRBJ1-2, with unresolved D. V lost 8 bases, J lost 5 bases, and 12 bases lay in between. There are 12 residues in the CDR3. Germline CDR1 MGHDK, CDR2 SYGVNS. The CDR3 loop reads CASGSGGYGYTF. In DNA, the CDR3 is TGTGCCAGCGGATCAGGAGGGTATGGCTACACCTTC.

This clone occurred once. The chain links TRBV5-1 to TRBJ1-2; D possibly corresponds to TRBD1 (5 bases). The V end lost 4 bases, the J end lost 2 bases, and 15 bases lay between the germline ends. Looked up from germline, CDR1 is SGHRS and CDR2 is YFSETQ. The CDR3 runs to 15 residues. The CDR3, as DNA: TGCGCCAGCAGCGCCTCCGGGGGACGGAACTATGGCTACACCTTC. Its protein is CASSASGGRNYGYTF.

J is TRBJ1-4 and V is TRBV3-1 (or the pseudogene TRBV3-2); 10 nucleotides agree with TRBD1. CDR3 size: 14 residues. Germline assignment: CDR1 LGHDT and CDR2 YNNKEL (reference sequence). The V gene end was trimmed by 1 base and the J gene end by 7 bases; junction bases not matched to a gene: 0. The CDR3 DNA is TGTGCCAGCAGCCAAGGGGACAGGGGTGAAAAACTGTTTTTT. The encoded protein is CASSQGDRGEKLFF.